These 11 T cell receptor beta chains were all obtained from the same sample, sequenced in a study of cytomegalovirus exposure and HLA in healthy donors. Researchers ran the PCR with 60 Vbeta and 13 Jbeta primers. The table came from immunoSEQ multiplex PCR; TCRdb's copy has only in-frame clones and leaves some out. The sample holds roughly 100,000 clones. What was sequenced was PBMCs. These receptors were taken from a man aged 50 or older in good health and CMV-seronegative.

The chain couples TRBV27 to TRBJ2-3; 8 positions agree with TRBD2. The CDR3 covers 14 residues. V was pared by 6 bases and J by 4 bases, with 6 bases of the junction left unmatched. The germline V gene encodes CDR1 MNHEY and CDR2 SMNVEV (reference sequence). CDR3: CASRGGRWADTQYF. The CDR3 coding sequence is TGTGCCAGCAGGGGCGGGAGGTGGGCAGATACGCAGTATTTT.

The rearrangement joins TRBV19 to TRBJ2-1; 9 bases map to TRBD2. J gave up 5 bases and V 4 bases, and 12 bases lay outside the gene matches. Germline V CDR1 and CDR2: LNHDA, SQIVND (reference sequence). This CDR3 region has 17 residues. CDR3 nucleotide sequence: TGTGCCAGTAGTACCGATGGTGCGGGAGGGATCGACAATGAGCAGTTCTTC. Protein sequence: CASSTDGAGGIDNEQFF.

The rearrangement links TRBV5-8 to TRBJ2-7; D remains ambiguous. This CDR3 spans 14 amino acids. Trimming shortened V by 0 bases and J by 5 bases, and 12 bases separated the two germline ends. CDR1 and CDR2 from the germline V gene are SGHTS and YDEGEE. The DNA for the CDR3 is TGTGCCAGCAGCTTGGGAGTATTTATCCACGAGCAGTACTTC. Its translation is CASSLGVFIHEQYF.

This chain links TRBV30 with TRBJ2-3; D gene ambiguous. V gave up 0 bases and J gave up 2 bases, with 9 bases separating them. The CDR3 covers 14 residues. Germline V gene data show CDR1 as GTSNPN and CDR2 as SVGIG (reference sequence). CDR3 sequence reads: CAWSVASPTDTQYF. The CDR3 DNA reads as TGTGCCTGGAGTGTAGCGTCCCCCACAGATACGCAGTATTTT. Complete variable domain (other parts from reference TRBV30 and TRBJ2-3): SQTIHQWPATLVQPVGSPLSLECTVEGTSNPNLYWYRQAAGRGLQLLFYSVGIGQISSEVPQNLSASRPQDRQFILSSKKLLLSDSGFYLCAWSVASPTDTQYFGPGTRLTVL.

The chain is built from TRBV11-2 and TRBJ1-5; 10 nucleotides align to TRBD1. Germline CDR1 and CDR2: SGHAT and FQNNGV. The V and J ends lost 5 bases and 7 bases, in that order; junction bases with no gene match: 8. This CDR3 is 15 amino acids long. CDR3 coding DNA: TGTGCCAGCAGCGCGGGACAGGGGAATGCACAGCCCCAGCATTTT. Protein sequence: CASSAGQGNAQPQHF. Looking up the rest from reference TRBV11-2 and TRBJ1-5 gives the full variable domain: EAGVAQSPRYKIIEKRQSVAFWCNPISGHATLYWYQQILGQGPKLLIQFQNNGVVDDSQLPKDRFSAERLKGVDSTLKIQPAKLEDSAVYLCASSAGQGNAQPQHFGDGTRLSIL.

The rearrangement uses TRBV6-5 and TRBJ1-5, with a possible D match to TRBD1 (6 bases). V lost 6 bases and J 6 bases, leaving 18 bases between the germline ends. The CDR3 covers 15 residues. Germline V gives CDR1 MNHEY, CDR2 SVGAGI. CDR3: CASSPRTVLSQPQHF. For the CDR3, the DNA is TGTGCCAGCAGCCCTAGGACAGTTTTAAGTCAGCCCCAGCATTTT.

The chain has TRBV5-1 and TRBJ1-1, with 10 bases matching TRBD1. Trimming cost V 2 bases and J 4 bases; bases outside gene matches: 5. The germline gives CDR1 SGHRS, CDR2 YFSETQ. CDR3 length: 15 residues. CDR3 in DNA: TGCGCCAGCAGCTTAGGGGACAGGGGAAGCACTGAAGCTTTCTTT. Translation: CASSLGDRGSTEAFF. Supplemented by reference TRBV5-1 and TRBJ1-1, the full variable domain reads KAGVTQTPRYLIKTRGQQVTLSCSPISGHRSVSWYQQTPGQGLQFLFEYFSETQRNKGNFPGRFSGRQFSNSRSEMNVSTLELGDSALYLCASSLGDRGSTEAFFGQGTRLTVV.

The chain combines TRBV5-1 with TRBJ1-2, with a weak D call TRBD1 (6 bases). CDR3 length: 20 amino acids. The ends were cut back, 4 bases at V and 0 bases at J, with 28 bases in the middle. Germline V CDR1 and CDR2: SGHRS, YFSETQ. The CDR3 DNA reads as TGCGCCAGCAGCCGGCAACGCTATTCGACAGGTGACCTCCCTAACTATGGCTACACCTTC. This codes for CASSRQRYSTGDLPNYGYTF.

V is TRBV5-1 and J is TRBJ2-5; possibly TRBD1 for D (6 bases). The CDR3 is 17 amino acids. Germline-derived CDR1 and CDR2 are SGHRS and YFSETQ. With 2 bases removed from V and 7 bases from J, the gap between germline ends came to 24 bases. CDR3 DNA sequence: TGCGCCAGCAGCTTAAGCTACCGGGACGCAGGGGACGGGACCCAGTACTTC. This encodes CASSLSYRDAGDGTQYF.

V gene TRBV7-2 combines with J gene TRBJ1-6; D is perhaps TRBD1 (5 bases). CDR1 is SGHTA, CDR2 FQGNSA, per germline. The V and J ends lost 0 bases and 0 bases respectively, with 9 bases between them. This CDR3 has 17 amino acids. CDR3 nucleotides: TGTGCCAGCAGCTTAGCGGACAAGAGCTCCTATAATTCACCCCTCCACTTT. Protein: CASSLADKSSYNSPLHF.

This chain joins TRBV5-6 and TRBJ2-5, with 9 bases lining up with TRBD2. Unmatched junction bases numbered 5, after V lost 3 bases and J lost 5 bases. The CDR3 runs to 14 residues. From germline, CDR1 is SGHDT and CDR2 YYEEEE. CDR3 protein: CASSSPSGGETQYF. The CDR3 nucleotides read TGTGCCAGCAGCTCGCCCAGCGGGGGGGAGACCCAGTACTTC.